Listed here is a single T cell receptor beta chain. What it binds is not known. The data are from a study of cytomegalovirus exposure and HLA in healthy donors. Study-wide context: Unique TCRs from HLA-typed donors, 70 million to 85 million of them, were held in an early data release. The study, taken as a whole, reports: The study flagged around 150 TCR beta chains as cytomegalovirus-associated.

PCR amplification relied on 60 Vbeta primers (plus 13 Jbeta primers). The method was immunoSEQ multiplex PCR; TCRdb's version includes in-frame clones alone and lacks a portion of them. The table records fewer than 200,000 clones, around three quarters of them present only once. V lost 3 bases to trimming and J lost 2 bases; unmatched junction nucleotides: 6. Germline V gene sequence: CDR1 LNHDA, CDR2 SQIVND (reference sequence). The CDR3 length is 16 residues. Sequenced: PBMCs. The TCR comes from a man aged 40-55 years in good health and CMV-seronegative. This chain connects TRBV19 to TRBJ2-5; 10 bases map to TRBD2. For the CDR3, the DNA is TGTGCCAGTAGTATCTCTAGCGGGGGTCTTCAAGAGACCCAGTACTTC. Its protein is CASSISSGGLQETQYF.